This T cell receptor (beta chain) is from a study of shared clonotypes between healthy human individuals. Across the whole study: Per-donor plates numbered three CD4 naive, three CD4 memory, two CD8 naive and one CD8 memory. Findings of the study overall: Memory subsets had estimated richness that was generally smaller than that of naive subsets. When compared with the clonotypes that were shared by all four sorted-subset donors, the non-shared clonotypes turned out to have lower generation probabilities.

Assay used: immunoSEQ multiplex PCR; TCRdb lists only in-frame clones, some missing. The sample carries about 680,000 clones, roughly 70% recorded once. The CDR3 is 15 residues long. V shed 7 bases and J 2 bases; nucleotides not matched to a gene: 7. Looked up from germline, CDR1 is SNHLY and CDR2 is FYNNEI. Comments on this clone: What it recognizes is unknown.

V and J are TRBV2 and TRBJ2-7; 11 bases match TRBD1. Material: memory CD4+ T cells sorted from blood. Subset noted: CD45RA-negative fraction. The sequence derives from a woman aged 25 to 39 in good health. The CDR3 region has the DNA TGTGCCAGCAAGAGACCGGGACAGGGGGCCTACGAGCAGTACTTC. It specifies CASKRPGQGAYEQYF.